A selection of T cell receptor beta chains follows, all from one sample in a study of cytomegalovirus exposure and HLA in healthy donors. Sequencing was performed with immunoSEQ multiplex PCR; in TCRdb, only in-frame clones are kept and a portion is missing. The data include over 100,000 clones; the top ten clones carry over 1.5%. Specimen: PBMCs. The receptors stem from a man aged 18 to 29 in good health and CMV-seronegative. CDR3s include the opening cysteine and the closing phenylalanine or tryptophan. Fields, in order: CDR3 length, D gene, V gene, J gene, CDR3 protein, CDR3 DNA. D genes are given only for firm matches.

cdr3_length: 15
d_call: -
v_call: TRBV11-2
j_call: TRBJ1-2
cdr3_aa: CASSLDRMVAYGYTF
cdr3_nt: TGTGCCAGCAGCTTAGATCGAATGGTAGCCTATGGCTACACCTTC

cdr3_length: 15
d_call: -
v_call: TRBV10-3
j_call: TRBJ1-1
cdr3_aa: CAISEARQQNTEAFF
cdr3_nt: TGTGCCATCAGTGAGGCTCGACAGCAGAACACTGAAGCTTTCTTT

cdr3_length: 14
d_call: -
v_call: TRBV6-5
j_call: TRBJ2-2
cdr3_aa: CATRRTVGTGELFF
cdr3_nt: TGTGCCACCCGGAGGACGGTTGGCACCGGGGAGCTGTTTTTT

cdr3_length: 11
d_call: -
v_call: TRBV29-1
j_call: TRBJ1-2
cdr3_aa: CSVGPRDGYTF
cdr3_nt: TGCAGCGTTGGGCCCCGGGATGGCTACACCTTC

cdr3_length: 13
d_call: -
v_call: TRBV6-6
j_call: TRBJ2-3
cdr3_aa: CASTGEGTDTQYF
cdr3_nt: TGTGCCAGCACGGGAGAGGGCACAGATACGCAGTATTTT

cdr3_length: 15
d_call: -
v_call: TRBV27
j_call: TRBJ1-1
cdr3_aa: CASSMTVMMNTEAFF
cdr3_nt: TGTGCCAGCAGTATGACAGTGATGATGAACACTGAAGCTTTCTTT

cdr3_length: 15
d_call: -
v_call: TRBV6-6
j_call: TRBJ2-1
cdr3_aa: CASSYSGGGRNEQFF
cdr3_nt: TGTGCCAGCAGTTACAGCGGCGGCGGAAGGAATGAGCAGTTCTTC

cdr3_length: 13
d_call: -
v_call: TRBV10-3
j_call: TRBJ1-5
cdr3_aa: CAISLGPNQPQHF
cdr3_nt: TGTGCCATCAGCCTGGGCCCAAATCAGCCCCAGCATTTT

cdr3_length: 15
d_call: -
v_call: TRBV9
j_call: TRBJ2-7
cdr3_aa: CASSVGGDNTYEQYF
cdr3_nt: TGTGCCAGCAGCGTAGGGGGAGACAACACCTACGAGCAGTACTTC

cdr3_length: 14
d_call: TRBD2
v_call: TRBV14
j_call: TRBJ2-5
cdr3_aa: CASSQGLAVETQYF
cdr3_nt: TGTGCCAGCAGCCAAGGACTAGCTGTAGAGACCCAGTACTTC

cdr3_length: 8
d_call: -
v_call: TRBV27
j_call: TRBJ2-1
cdr3_aa: CAPTPEFF
cdr3_nt: TGTGCCCCAACTCCCGAGTTCTTC

cdr3_length: 16
d_call: TRBD1
v_call: TRBV27
j_call: TRBJ1-5
cdr3_aa: CASSPGTGFSNQPQHF
cdr3_nt: TGTGCCAGCAGTCCCGGGACAGGGTTTAGCAATCAGCCCCAGCATTTT

cdr3_length: 15
d_call: TRBD1
v_call: TRBV6-5
j_call: TRBJ2-3
cdr3_aa: CASSGDSPPGDTQYF
cdr3_nt: TGTGCCAGCAGCGGGGACAGCCCCCCAGGGGATACGCAGTATTTT

cdr3_length: 15
d_call: -
v_call: TRBV4-3
j_call: TRBJ1-5
cdr3_aa: CASSQVRGFNQPQHF
cdr3_nt: TGCGCCAGCAGCCAAGTAAGGGGGTTCAATCAGCCCCAGCATTTT

cdr3_length: 16
d_call: -
v_call: TRBV18
j_call: TRBJ2-7
cdr3_aa: CASSPPMTGVGREQYF
cdr3_nt: TGTGCCAGCTCACCACCCATGACCGGGGTTGGGCGAGAGCAGTACTTC

cdr3_length: 15
d_call: TRBD1
v_call: TRBV28
j_call: TRBJ1-4
cdr3_aa: CASRDGTGGGEKLFF
cdr3_nt: TGTGCCAGCAGGGACGGGACAGGGGGCGGAGAAAAACTGTTTTTT

cdr3_length: 14
d_call: TRBD1
v_call: TRBV5-4
j_call: TRBJ2-7
cdr3_aa: CASSLGDRESVQYF
cdr3_nt: TGTGCCAGCAGCTTGGGGGACAGGGAATCAGTGCAGTACTTC

cdr3_length: 17
d_call: TRBD2
v_call: TRBV5-1
j_call: TRBJ2-1
cdr3_aa: CASSFWSSGVGYNEQFF
cdr3_nt: TGCGCCAGCAGCTTTTGGTCTAGCGGGGTGGGCTACAATGAGCAGTTCTTC

cdr3_length: 15
d_call: -
v_call: TRBV27
j_call: TRBJ1-4
cdr3_aa: CASSLLGGRGEKLFF
cdr3_nt: TGTGCCAGCAGTTTACTCGGGGGGCGAGGTGAAAAACTGTTTTTT

cdr3_length: 17
d_call: -
v_call: TRBV19
j_call: TRBJ2-1
cdr3_aa: CASSMGAGRGGWNEQFF
cdr3_nt: TGTGCCAGTAGTATGGGGGCCGGTAGGGGTGGTTGGAATGAGCAGTTCTTC

cdr3_length: 15
d_call: -
v_call: TRBV30
j_call: TRBJ1-5
cdr3_aa: CAWSVSESSNQPQHF
cdr3_nt: TGTGCCTGGAGTGTATCGGAGTCGAGCAATCAGCCCCAGCATTTT

cdr3_length: 15
d_call: -
v_call: TRBV29-1
j_call: TRBJ2-7
cdr3_aa: CSVGRAAGWGYEQYF
cdr3_nt: TGCAGCGTTGGCCGGGCGGCAGGGTGGGGCTACGAGCAGTACTTC

cdr3_length: 18
d_call: -
v_call: TRBV11-3
j_call: TRBJ1-2
cdr3_aa: CASSLSGPRGGDQYGYTF
cdr3_nt: TGTGCCAGCAGCTTATCGGGGCCCCGGGGAGGGGATCAATATGGCTACACCTTC

cdr3_length: 13
d_call: TRBD2
v_call: TRBV18
j_call: TRBJ2-5
cdr3_aa: CASSSGLAGTQYF
cdr3_nt: TGTGCCAGCTCATCTGGACTAGCCGGGACCCAGTACTTC

cdr3_length: 16
d_call: TRBD1
v_call: TRBV15
j_call: TRBJ1-5
cdr3_aa: CATSRPRQGSNQPQHF
cdr3_nt: TGTGCCACCAGCAGACCGCGACAGGGAAGCAATCAGCCCCAGCATTTT

cdr3_length: 15
d_call: -
v_call: TRBV5-1
j_call: TRBJ1-4
cdr3_aa: CASSQEVQPGKKLFF
cdr3_nt: TGCGCCAGCAGCCAGGAGGTTCAGCCGGGGAAAAAACTGTTTTTT

cdr3_length: 11
d_call: -
v_call: TRBV15
j_call: TRBJ2-1
cdr3_aa: CATSRANEQFF
cdr3_nt: TGTGCCACCAGCAGAGCAAATGAGCAGTTCTTC

cdr3_length: 13
d_call: -
v_call: TRBV7-3
j_call: TRBJ1-4
cdr3_aa: CASARQPGEKLFF
cdr3_nt: TGTGCCAGCGCTCGTCAGCCGGGTGAAAAACTGTTTTTT

cdr3_length: 15
d_call: TRBD2
v_call: TRBV6-5
j_call: TRBJ2-4
cdr3_aa: CASSYAAGGPTVQYF
cdr3_nt: TGTGCCAGCAGTTACGCAGCGGGGGGGCCCACGGTTCAGTACTTC

cdr3_length: 14
d_call: TRBD1
v_call: TRBV5-6
j_call: TRBJ2-7
cdr3_aa: CASSPGQGSYEQYF
cdr3_nt: TGTGCCAGCAGCCCGGGACAGGGTTCCTACGAGCAGTACTTC

cdr3_length: 10
d_call: -
v_call: TRBV20-1
j_call: TRBJ1-1
cdr3_aa: CSAAVVEAFF
cdr3_nt: TGCAGTGCTGCGGTGGTTGAAGCTTTCTTT

cdr3_length: 13
d_call: -
v_call: TRBV5-6
j_call: TRBJ1-5
cdr3_aa: CASSFGSNQPQHF
cdr3_nt: TGTGCCAGCAGCTTCGGTAGCAATCAGCCCCAGCATTTT

cdr3_length: 15
d_call: -
v_call: TRBV7-2
j_call: TRBJ1-1
cdr3_aa: CASRKSLGGGTEAFF
cdr3_nt: TGTGCCAGCAGGAAGAGCCTGGGAGGAGGCACTGAAGCTTTCTTT

cdr3_length: 17
d_call: TRBD1
v_call: TRBV7-2
j_call: TRBJ1-6
cdr3_aa: CASSPHGQVYVDSPLHF
cdr3_nt: TGTGCCAGCAGCCCACATGGACAGGTTTATGTTGATTCACCCCTCCACTTT

cdr3_length: 14
d_call: -
v_call: TRBV28
j_call: TRBJ2-7
cdr3_aa: CASSPGSRPYEQYF
cdr3_nt: TGTGCCAGCAGTCCCGGGAGCCGCCCCTACGAGCAGTACTTC

cdr3_length: 13
d_call: -
v_call: TRBV6-1
j_call: TRBJ2-7
cdr3_aa: CASSGDISYEQYF
cdr3_nt: TGTGCCAGCAGTGGGGACATCTCCTACGAGCAGTACTTC

cdr3_length: 15
d_call: TRBD2
v_call: TRBV6-5
j_call: TRBJ2-7
cdr3_aa: CASSLWTSGSYEQYF
cdr3_nt: TGTGCCAGCAGTCTATGGACTAGCGGGAGCTACGAGCAGTACTTC

cdr3_length: 14
d_call: TRBD1
v_call: TRBV5-1
j_call: TRBJ1-4
cdr3_aa: CASSPDRRDEKLFF
cdr3_nt: TGCGCCAGCAGTCCGGACAGGAGAGATGAAAAACTGTTTTTT

cdr3_length: 14
d_call: TRBD1
v_call: TRBV5-4
j_call: TRBJ2-7
cdr3_aa: CASSSRDRGYEQYF
cdr3_nt: TGTGCCAGCAGCTCTCGGGACAGGGGGTACGAGCAGTACTTC

cdr3_length: 15
d_call: TRBD2
v_call: TRBV28
j_call: TRBJ2-7
cdr3_aa: CASSLSASGGYEQYF
cdr3_nt: TGTGCCAGCAGTTTATCGGCTAGCGGGGGCTACGAGCAGTACTTC

cdr3_length: 13
d_call: -
v_call: TRBV6-1
j_call: TRBJ2-1
cdr3_aa: CASRADRYNEQFF
cdr3_nt: TGTGCCAGCAGGGCGGACAGATACAATGAGCAGTTCTTC

cdr3_length: 13
d_call: -
v_call: TRBV11-3
j_call: TRBJ2-2
cdr3_aa: CASRGDFVGELFF
cdr3_nt: TGTGCCAGCCGAGGGGACTTTGTCGGGGAGCTGTTTTTT

cdr3_length: 15
d_call: -
v_call: TRBV6-1
j_call: TRBJ2-2
cdr3_aa: CASSNNRDRTGELFF
cdr3_nt: TGTGCCAGCAGTAATAACAGGGACCGCACCGGGGAGCTGTTTTTT

cdr3_length: 13
d_call: TRBD1
v_call: TRBV10-3
j_call: TRBJ2-7
cdr3_aa: CAISQDRSYEQYF
cdr3_nt: TGTGCCATCAGCCAGGACAGGTCTTACGAGCAGTACTTC

cdr3_length: 15
d_call: -
v_call: TRBV27
j_call: TRBJ1-2
cdr3_aa: CASRRTGTTNYGYTF
cdr3_nt: TGTGCCAGCAGAAGAACCGGGACAACTAACTATGGCTACACCTTC

cdr3_length: 16
d_call: TRBD2
v_call: TRBV28
j_call: TRBJ2-2
cdr3_aa: CASSLSTSGRIGELFF
cdr3_nt: TGTGCCAGCAGTTTATCCACTAGCGGGAGGATCGGGGAGCTGTTTTTT

cdr3_length: 13
d_call: -
v_call: TRBV12-5
j_call: TRBJ1-5
cdr3_aa: CASSRGTNQPQHF
cdr3_nt: TGTGCTAGTTCGAGGGGGACAAATCAGCCCCAGCATTTT

cdr3_length: 16
d_call: TRBD1
v_call: TRBV19
j_call: TRBJ2-6
cdr3_aa: CASTGQGASGANVLTF
cdr3_nt: TGTGCCAGTACCGGACAGGGGGCTTCTGGGGCCAACGTCCTGACTTTC